The subject of this entry is one TCR beta chain. The data were obtained in a study of T cell changes during pregnancy in multiple sclerosis. Germline CDR1 and CDR2: LNHDA and SQIVND (reference sequence). The trim removed 6 bases at V and 0 bases at J, leaving 11 bases unmatched. The CDR3 runs 17 residues. Clones were read by immunoSEQ multiplex PCR, and TCRdb kept only the in-frame ones, dropping some. Of around 100,000 clones listed, 85% to 95% were seen once; the top ten hold 0.75% to 0.95%. The TCR was taken from a female donor with multiple sclerosis, enrolled in a pregnancy study. This sample comprised peripheral blood, obtained after pregnancy. The chain links TRBV19 to TRBJ1-3; 7 bases are shared with TRBD1. CDR3 nucleotides: TGTGCCAGTAGGGGATTGGGACAGCTCCACTCTGGAAACACCATATATTTT. It encodes CASRGLGQLHSGNTIYF.